This T cell receptor (beta chain) was sequenced in a study of T cells in Graves' hyperthyroidism and ophthalmopathy. This clonotype has ten or more counts. The source material, RNA transcripts, was used to amplify TCR beta CDR3 regions. TCR CDR3 underwent first-round RT-PCR with the HTBI primer set. TCRdb passed the multiplex PCR reads through MiXCR, listing each CDR3 protein once. The sample has a few hundred thousand distinct CDR3 sequences, around 14% seen once. The TCR sequence derives from a woman between 18 and 29 years old with Graves' hyperthyroidism that later progressed to Graves' ophthalmopathy. The sequenced sample was blood.

The CDR3 is CAWSVHPIVPEAFF. For the CDR3, the DNA is TGTGCCTGGAGTGTACACCCAATAGTCCCTGAAGCTTTCTTT. J is TRBJ1-1 and V is TRBV30; no reliable D call. Germline-derived CDR1 and CDR2 are GTSNPN and SVGIG (reference sequence). This CDR3 region has 14 residues. The germline V and J ends were trimmed by 0 bases and 6 bases, with 14 bases remaining between them.